This entry concerns a single T cell receptor (beta chain). Its antigen is undetermined. Germline lookup yields CDR1 LNHNV and CDR2 YYDKDF (reference sequence). Trimming shortened V by 5 bases and J by 7 bases, and 12 bases separated the two germline ends. CDR3 length: 13 amino acids. Sequencing used immunoSEQ version 4 in survey mode. Libraries were prepared by immunoSEQ multiplex PCR; TCRdb keeps only in-frame clonotypes and omits some of them. The sample has just under 65,000 clones, roughly 77% seen once; the top ten hold 1.7%. The sample originates from a study of persistence of HIV-infected CD4 T cells. At the level of the study: CD4+ T cells responding to CMV or HIV-1 Gag were isolated.

General observations from the study: Proviral oligoclonality tracked with TCR oligoclonality within the same sorted cells.

The stimulus was an HIV-1 Gag 15-mer peptide pool, about 1 ug/peptide/mL. Memory cells lacking CD40L and CD69 with high CD45RO were sorted. Plasma HIV-1 RNA stayed below 50 copies/mL for at least 4 years. The clonotype comes from an adult man with HIV who was CMV-seropositive. Sequenced here: CD4+ T cells sorted from PBMCs after approximately 20-hour stimulation, sampled from a patient who received antiretroviral therapy. The V call is TRBV15, the J call TRBJ1-5, with D uncertain. DNA of the CDR3: TGTGCCACCAGCCCGGGTCTAGGGCAGCCCCAGCATTTT. Its protein product is CATSPGLGQPQHF.